The clone carrying this T cell receptor beta chain was observed at least ten times. Its cognate antigen is unknown. One end of the junction varies from germline; a read error may be responsible. The CDR3 sequence is 14 residues long. Germline assignment: CDR1 MNHNS and CDR2 SASEGT. The sample belongs to a study of CD8+CD57+ T cells in acquired aplastic anemia. As for the study in general: Sorted CD4+ and CD8+ cells gave a mean 3.2 ug DNA, range about 0.19 to 27.4 ug.

CD8+CD57+ cell expansion had been shown by flow cytometry in patients chosen for sequencing. At the time of blood sampling, patients had not yet received any therapy. The TCR beta profiling, which covered VDJ combination and CDR3 sequence, was carried out using genomic DNA as the template. TCRdb passed the reads through MiXCR, listing each CDR3 protein once. This sample yields some 92,000 distinct CDR3 sequences, of which approximately 73% are seen a single time; 50% to 70% belongs to the top ten. Overall study results and limits: There were roughly 28 CD8+ CDR3 sequences that occurred in both patients and controls.

The chain employs TRBV6-1 and TRBJ2-5; D unresolved. Sequencing was performed on sorted CD4+, CD8+, or CD8+CD57+ T cells (not recorded which) from PBMCs. The sequence was obtained from a human donor with aplastic anemia. The CDR3: CASSEDAASVASHF. For the CDR3, the DNA is TGTGCCAGCAGTGAAGACGCCGCTTCCGTCGCCTCCCACTTC.